One TCR beta chain is described in this entry. This entry is derived from a study of long-term antiretroviral therapy in people with HIV. With survey level as its setting, the immunoSEQ assay was v3.0. Sequencing was performed with immunoSEQ multiplex PCR; in TCRdb, only in-frame clones are kept and a portion is missing. The sample carries roughly 17,000 clones, 78% recorded once. The CDR3 has 13 residues. J gave up 3 bases and V 4 bases, and 4 bases lay outside the gene matches. The germline V gene has CDR1 GTSNPN and CDR2 SVGIG (reference sequence). The source material was unsorted PBMCs, sampled 0.3 years after starting antiretroviral therapy. V is TRBV30 and J is TRBJ1-1; the match to TRBD1 covers 8 bases. The clonotype comes from a woman between 50 and 59 years old with HIV. The CDR3 loop reads CAWNTGGYTEAFF. The CDR3 nucleotides read TGTGCCTGGAATACAGGGGGGTACACTGAAGCTTTCTTT.